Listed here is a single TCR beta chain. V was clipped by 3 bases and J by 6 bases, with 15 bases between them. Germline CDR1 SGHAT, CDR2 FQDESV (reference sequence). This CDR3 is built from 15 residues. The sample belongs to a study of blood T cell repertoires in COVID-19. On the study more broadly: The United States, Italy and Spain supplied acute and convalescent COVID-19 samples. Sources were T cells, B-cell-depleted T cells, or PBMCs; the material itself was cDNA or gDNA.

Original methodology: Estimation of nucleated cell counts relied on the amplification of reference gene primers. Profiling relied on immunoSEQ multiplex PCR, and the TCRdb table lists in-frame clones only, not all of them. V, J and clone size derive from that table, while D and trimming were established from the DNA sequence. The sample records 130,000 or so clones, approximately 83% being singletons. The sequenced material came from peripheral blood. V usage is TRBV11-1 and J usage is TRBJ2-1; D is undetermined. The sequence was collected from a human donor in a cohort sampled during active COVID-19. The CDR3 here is CASSFLSGFRNEQFF. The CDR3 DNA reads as TGTGCCAGCAGCTTTCTGTCCGGGTTCCGCAATGAGCAGTTCTTC.